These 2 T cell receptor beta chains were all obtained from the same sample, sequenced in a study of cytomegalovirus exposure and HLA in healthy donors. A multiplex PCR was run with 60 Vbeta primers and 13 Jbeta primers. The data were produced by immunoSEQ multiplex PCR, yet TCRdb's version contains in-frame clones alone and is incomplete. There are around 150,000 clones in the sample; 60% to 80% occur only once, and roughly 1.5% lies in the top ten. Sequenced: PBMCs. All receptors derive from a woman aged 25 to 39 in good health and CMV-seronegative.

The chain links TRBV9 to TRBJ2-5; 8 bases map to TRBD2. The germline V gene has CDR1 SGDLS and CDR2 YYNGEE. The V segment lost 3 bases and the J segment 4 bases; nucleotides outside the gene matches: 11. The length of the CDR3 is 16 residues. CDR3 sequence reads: CASSATGGPTGETQYF. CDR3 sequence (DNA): TGTGCCAGCAGCGCAACGGGGGGGCCGACGGGAGAGACCCAGTACTTC.

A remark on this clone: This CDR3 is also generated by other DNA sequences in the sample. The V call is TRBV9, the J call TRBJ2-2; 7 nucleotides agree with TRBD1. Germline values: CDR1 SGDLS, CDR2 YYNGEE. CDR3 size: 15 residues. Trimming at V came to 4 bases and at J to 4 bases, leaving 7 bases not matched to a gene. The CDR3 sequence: CASSPRQGSTGELFF. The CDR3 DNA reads TGTGCCAGCAGCCCCCGACAGGGATCCACCGGGGAGCTGTTTTTT.